This T cell receptor (beta chain) is drawn from a study of blood T cell repertoires in COVID-19. About the study: Whether acute or convalescent, the COVID-19 samples came from the United States, Italy and Spain. Nucleic acid was either cDNA or gDNA, and it came from T cells, B-cell-depleted T cells, or PBMCs.

As processed by the authors: By means of reference gene primer amplification, nucleated cell counts were estimated. The repertoire was sequenced with immunoSEQ multiplex PCR; TCRdb's copy has only in-frame clones and lacks some. V and J calls and clone size come straight from that table; D and trimming were deduced from the DNA. The sample contains around 30,000 clones, roughly 89% of which appear only once. The V gene's germline CDR1 is MDHEN and CDR2 SYDVKM. The CDR3 is 12 residues long. Between the trimmed V and J ends, which lost 1 base and 7 bases, there was a span of 5 bases. This chain connects TRBV28 to TRBJ1-5; D not certain. This TCR was sampled from a man aged 65-85 years with active COVID-19. The sequenced sample consisted of peripheral blood. The CDR3 here is CASSLSRQPQHF. The CDR3, as DNA: TGTGCCAGCAGTTTATCGCGACAGCCCCAGCATTTT.